Below, 2 T cell receptor beta chains from the same sample are listed, as sequenced in a study of blood T cell repertoires in COVID-19 (TCRdb year 2020). The method was the immunoSEQ multiplex PCR assay. Sourced from immuneACCESS, this table was stored by TCRdb with only in-frame sequences that have V and J called. A share of the clones is absent; for the studies checked, an unresolved V gene accounts for under half, and the remainder has no known explanation. A total of 250,000 to 400,000 clones appear in this sample, 90% of them only once. Less than 3.5% of the sample belongs to the ten largest clones. Source material: peripheral blood. The receptors here all came from a young woman with COVID-19, enrolled during active disease.

This chain links TRBV28 with TRBJ2-7, with D perhaps matching TRBD1 (5 bases). CDR1 MDHEN and CDR2 SYDVKM come from the germline V gene. This CDR3 contains 14 residues. Trimming removed 7 bases from V and 2 bases from J, with 15 bases in between. The CDR3 DNA reads as TGTGCCAGCACCTCAGGGTTAAGGGCCTACGAGCAGTACTTC. Its protein product is CASTSGLRAYEQYF. Combining the CDR3 with reference TRBV28 and TRBJ2-7 gives the whole variable domain DVKVTQSSRYLVKRTGEKVFLECVQDMDHENMFWYRQDPGLGLRLIYFSYDVKMKEKGDIPEGYSVSREKKERFSLILESASTNQTSMYLCASTSGLRAYEQYFGPGTRLTVT.

The chain recombines TRBV25-1 with TRBJ1-2; D perhaps matches TRBD1 (5 bases). Trimming removed 3 bases at V and 7 bases at J, with 15 bases between. CDR3 size: 14 residues. Germline CDR1 is MGHDK and CDR2 is SYGVNS. In DNA, the CDR3 is TGTGCCAGCAGTGACGCCGGGGGGTTGCGTGGCTACACCTTC. It is translated as CASSDAGGLRGYTF.